Listed here are 19 T cell receptor beta chains from one sample, sequenced in a study of blood T cells in healthy people across ages. Next came a second PCR, run for about 6 to 11 cycles, which used a sample-barcoded 5' primer along with a J-beta primer mix. Each CDR3 protein is one row after TCRdb ran MiXCR on the 5' RACE reads. The table includes about 670,000 distinct CDR3 sequences, under 65% detected once. The specimen was blood. The receptors were gathered from a woman aged 80 or over in good health.

This sequence joins TRBV27 and TRBJ1-1, with a weak D call TRBD1 (5 bases). The CDR3 contains 13 residues. CDR1 is MNHEY, CDR2 SMNVEV, per germline (reference sequence). Trimming left V 3 bases short and J 6 bases short, with 11 bases between. The CDR3 bases are TGTGCCAGCAGTTTCGGAGAGACAGCTGAAGCTTTCTTT. It yields the protein CASSFGETAEAFF.

In the case of this clonotype: As the CDR3 is not closed by the conserved phenylalanine or tryptophan, this likely results from a read error. The rearrangement links TRBV12-3 or TRBV12-4 to TRBJ2-3, with D maybe TRBD1 (6 bases). The length of the CDR3 is 15 residues. Trimming left V 4 bases short and J 3 bases short, with 14 bases between. The CDR3 DNA is TGTGCCAGCAGTTCGGGCAGGGGATGGACAGATACGCAGTATTCT. Translating gives CASSSGRGWTDTQYS.

This chain connects TRBV3-1 to TRBJ2-2; 11 bases fit TRBD2. J gave up 6 bases and V 7 bases, and 7 bases lay outside the gene matches. The CDR3 spans 15 residues. From germline, CDR1 is LGHDT and CDR2 YNNKEL (reference sequence). CDR3 sequence reads: CASKLLAGGSGELFF. The CDR3 DNA reads TGTGCCAGCAAATTGCTAGCGGGAGGATCCGGGGAGCTGTTTTTT.

The table lists this clonotype with many counts. The V gene is TRBV20-1, the J gene TRBJ2-3; TRBD2 is a possible D gene (5 bases). With 6 bases removed from V and 4 bases from J, the gap between germline ends came to 17 bases. This CDR3 has 14 residues. The V gene's germline CDR1 is DFQATT and CDR2 SNEGSKA (reference sequence). This CDR3 reads CSAIDRGGPDTQYF. DNA of the CDR3: TGCAGTGCGATCGATCGGGGTGGCCCAGATACGCAGTATTTT.

This clonotype came up a few times. This sequence joins TRBV12-3 or TRBV12-4 and TRBJ1-5; D gene uncertain. Trimming took 6 bases from V and 7 from J, leaving 4 bases between them. This CDR3 contains 10 residues. CDR3 loop: CASSFQPQHF. CDR3 nucleotide sequence: TGTGCCAGCAGCTTCCAGCCCCAGCATTTT.

This clonotype has only one observation. This may be a read error, as it is one base from a much larger clone. The CDR3 region is CSARDRTNYNEQYF. CDR3 DNA: TGCAGTGCTAGAGACCGTACAAATTACAATGAGCAGTACTTC. The J gene is TRBJ2-5, the V gene TRBV20-1; D is uncertain. V lost 0 bases, J lost 11 bases, and 19 bases lay in between. CDR3 length: 14 amino acids. The germline gives CDR1 DFQATT, CDR2 SNEGSKA (reference sequence).

This clonotype was seen once. J is TRBJ2-5 and V is TRBV7-2, with TRBD1 as a possible D gene (5 bases). The ends were cut back, 2 bases at V and 5 bases at J, with 9 bases in the middle. The CDR3 is 13 amino acids. CDR1 is SGHTA and CDR2 is FQGNSA in the germline V gene. The DNA of the CDR3 is TGTGCCAGCAGCTTAACAGGAACGGAGACCCAGTACTTC. This codes for CASSLTGTETQYF.

This clonotype was counted ten times or more. V is TRBV5-1 and J is TRBJ2-1; D is unclear. The V gene's germline CDR1 is SGHRS and CDR2 YFSETQ. This CDR3 is 12 amino acids long. The ends were cut back, 1 base at V and 9 bases at J, with 8 bases in the middle. The CDR3 protein is CASSLPRSEQFF. The CDR3 DNA reads TGCGCCAGCAGCTTGCCCCGAAGTGAGCAGTTCTTC. Looking up the rest from reference TRBV5-1 and TRBJ2-1 gives the full variable domain: KAGVTQTPRYLIKTRGQQVTLSCSPISGHRSVSWYQQTPGQGLQFLFEYFSETQRNKGNFPGRFSGRQFSNSRSEMNVSTLELGDSALYLCASSLPRSEQFFGPGTRLTVL.

The chain uses TRBV28 and TRBJ2-1; D is ambiguous. Germline V gene data show CDR1 as MDHEN and CDR2 as SYDVKM. Trimming cost V 4 bases and J 2 bases, with 6 bases left between them. The CDR3 runs 13 residues. The CDR3 here is CASSSQTYNEQFF. CDR3 nucleotides: TGTGCCAGCAGTTCCCAGACCTACAATGAGCAGTTCTTC. The complete variable domain, with remaining parts taken from reference TRBV28 and TRBJ2-1, reads DVKVTQSSRYLVKRTGEKVFLECVQDMDHENMFWYRQDPGLGLRLIYFSYDVKMKEKGDIPEGYSVSREKKERFSLILESASTNQTSMYLCASSSQTYNEQFFGPGTRLTVL.

This clonotype was seen once. This rearrangement joins TRBV7-2 to TRBJ2-1; a weak D match, TRBD1 (6 bases). Per germline, CDR1 SGHTA and CDR2 FQGNSA. CDR3 length: 13 amino acids. Trimming left V 4 bases short and J 6 bases short, with 10 bases between. The CDR3 DNA is TGTGCCAGCAGCTCTCGGACAGCCAATGAGCAGTTCTTC. This encodes CASSSRTANEQFF.

V gene TRBV9 combines with J gene TRBJ2-3, with D perhaps matching TRBD1 (5 bases). The CDR3 extends over 12 amino acids. V lost 0 bases to trimming and J lost 6 bases, with 5 bases between them. Germline V CDR1 and CDR2: SGDLS, YYNGEE. The CDR3: CASSVGQDTQYF. The CDR3 DNA follows: TGTGCCAGCAGCGTAGGACAGGATACGCAGTATTTT.

This clonotype was counted only a few times. A much larger clone differs from this one at a single base, so this may be a read error. V and J are TRBV6-2 or TRBV6-3 and TRBJ2-5, with 7 bases fitting TRBD2. Near its end, the DNA agrees better with TRBJ2-1, so the J call may be wrong. Germline values: CDR1 MNHEY, CDR2 SVGEGT. CDR3 length: 14 amino acids. Written as DNA, the CDR3 is TGTGCCAGCAGTTTGGCGGGAGCCCAAGAGACCCAGTTCTTC. Translating it yields CASSLAGAQETQFF.

V is TRBV27 and J is TRBJ2-7; D could derive from TRBD1 or TRBD2 (6 bases each). The germline V gene encodes CDR1 MNHEY and CDR2 SMNVEV (reference sequence). The CDR3 is 13 residues long. V was trimmed by 3 bases and J by 4 bases, leaving 10 bases between them. The CDR3 sequence is CASSFRGLYEQYF. The CDR3 DNA is TGTGCCAGCAGTTTCCGGGGGCTTTACGAGCAGTACTTC.

The chain uses TRBV5-6 and TRBJ2-3, with 9 bases matching TRBD2. The germline gives CDR1 SGHDT, CDR2 YYEEEE. The CDR3 runs to 13 residues. CDR3 sequence (DNA): TGTGCAGCCAGCAGCTATGCGGGGGGGTCCCAGTATTTT. As protein: CAASSYAGGSQYF.

The J gene is TRBJ2-1, the V gene TRBV3-1; D is unresolved. Per germline, CDR1 LGHDT and CDR2 YNNKEL (reference sequence). This CDR3 has 14 residues. V lost 2 bases and J 3 bases, leaving 8 bases between the germline ends. The CDR3 sequence is CASSQLSGYNEQFF. The CDR3 region has the DNA TGTGCCAGCAGCCAATTGTCGGGCTACAATGAGCAGTTCTTC.

This clonotype was picked up many times. The chain links TRBV20-1 to TRBJ2-3; D unresolved. Trimming removed 3 bases at V and 1 base at J, with 5 bases between. CDR3 length equals 12 residues. The germline V gene has CDR1 DFQATT and CDR2 SNEGSKA (reference sequence). The CDR3 reads CSASVGTDTQYF. DNA of the CDR3: TGCAGTGCTAGTGTGGGCACAGATACGCAGTATTTT.

This clonotype was recorded at least ten times. CDR3 in DNA: TGTGCCAGCAGCTTATGGGGACAGGGAGGCAATGAGCAGTTCTTC. Translation: CASSLWGQGGNEQFF. The rearrangement links TRBV7-2 to TRBJ2-1; 9 nucleotides agree with TRBD1. The CDR3 length is 15 residues. Germline lookup yields CDR1 SGHTA and CDR2 FQGNSA. Losses at the gene ends were 2 bases for V and 6 bases for J; bases not matched to a gene: 5.

The chain uses TRBV6-1 and TRBJ2-2, with TRBD1 as a possible D gene (7 bases). V dropped 8 bases and J dropped 5 bases, with 12 bases sitting between them. Germline V lookup: CDR1 MNHNS, CDR2 SASEGT. The CDR3 covers 13 residues. The CDR3 DNA reads TGTGCCAGCGCAGGGGGACTGACCGGGGAGCTGTTTTTT. Amino acid sequence: CASAGGLTGELFF.

This rearrangement joins TRBV7-3 to TRBJ2-1, with D perhaps matching TRBD2 (5 bases). The V gene lost 4 bases and the J gene lost 4 bases, with 17 bases spanning the gap. The CDR3 covers 16 residues. CDR1 SGHTA and CDR2 FQGTGA come from the germline V gene. CDR3 amino acids: CASSSVALGLYNEQFF. In nucleotides, the CDR3 is TGTGCCAGCAGCTCAGTAGCGTTGGGGTTGTACAATGAGCAGTTCTTC.